This T cell receptor beta chain was sequenced for a study of cytomegalovirus exposure and HLA in healthy donors. Note on this clone: Its antigen is not known.

The PCR was carried out with 60 Vbeta primers and 13 Jbeta primers. The assay was immunoSEQ multiplex PCR, and TCRdb's table has in-frame clones only and misses some. The listing records 70,000 to 80,000 clones. Germline-derived CDR1 and CDR2 are SGHDN and FVKESK. This CDR3 comprises 15 residues. The V end was cut by 1 base, the J end by 3 bases, with 12 bases between. Study observations and caveats: Across all donors, roughly uniform sequencing depth was an assumption of the presence/absence analyses.

The sequence derives from a man aged 35 to 55 in good health and CMV-seronegative. The chain links TRBV14 to TRBJ1-2, with TRBD1 as a possible D gene (6 bases). Sample: PBMCs. As DNA, the CDR3 is TGTGCCAGCAGCCAAGCGAGAACAGGGCACTATGGCTACACCTTC. Translated: CASSQARTGHYGYTF. Filled out from reference TRBV14 and TRBJ1-2, the complete variable domain reads EAGVTQFPSHSVIEKGQTVTLRCDPISGHDNLYWYRRVMGKEIKFLLHFVKESKQDESGMPNNRFLAERTGGTYSTLKVQPAELEDSGVYFCASSQARTGHYGYTFGSGTRLTVV.